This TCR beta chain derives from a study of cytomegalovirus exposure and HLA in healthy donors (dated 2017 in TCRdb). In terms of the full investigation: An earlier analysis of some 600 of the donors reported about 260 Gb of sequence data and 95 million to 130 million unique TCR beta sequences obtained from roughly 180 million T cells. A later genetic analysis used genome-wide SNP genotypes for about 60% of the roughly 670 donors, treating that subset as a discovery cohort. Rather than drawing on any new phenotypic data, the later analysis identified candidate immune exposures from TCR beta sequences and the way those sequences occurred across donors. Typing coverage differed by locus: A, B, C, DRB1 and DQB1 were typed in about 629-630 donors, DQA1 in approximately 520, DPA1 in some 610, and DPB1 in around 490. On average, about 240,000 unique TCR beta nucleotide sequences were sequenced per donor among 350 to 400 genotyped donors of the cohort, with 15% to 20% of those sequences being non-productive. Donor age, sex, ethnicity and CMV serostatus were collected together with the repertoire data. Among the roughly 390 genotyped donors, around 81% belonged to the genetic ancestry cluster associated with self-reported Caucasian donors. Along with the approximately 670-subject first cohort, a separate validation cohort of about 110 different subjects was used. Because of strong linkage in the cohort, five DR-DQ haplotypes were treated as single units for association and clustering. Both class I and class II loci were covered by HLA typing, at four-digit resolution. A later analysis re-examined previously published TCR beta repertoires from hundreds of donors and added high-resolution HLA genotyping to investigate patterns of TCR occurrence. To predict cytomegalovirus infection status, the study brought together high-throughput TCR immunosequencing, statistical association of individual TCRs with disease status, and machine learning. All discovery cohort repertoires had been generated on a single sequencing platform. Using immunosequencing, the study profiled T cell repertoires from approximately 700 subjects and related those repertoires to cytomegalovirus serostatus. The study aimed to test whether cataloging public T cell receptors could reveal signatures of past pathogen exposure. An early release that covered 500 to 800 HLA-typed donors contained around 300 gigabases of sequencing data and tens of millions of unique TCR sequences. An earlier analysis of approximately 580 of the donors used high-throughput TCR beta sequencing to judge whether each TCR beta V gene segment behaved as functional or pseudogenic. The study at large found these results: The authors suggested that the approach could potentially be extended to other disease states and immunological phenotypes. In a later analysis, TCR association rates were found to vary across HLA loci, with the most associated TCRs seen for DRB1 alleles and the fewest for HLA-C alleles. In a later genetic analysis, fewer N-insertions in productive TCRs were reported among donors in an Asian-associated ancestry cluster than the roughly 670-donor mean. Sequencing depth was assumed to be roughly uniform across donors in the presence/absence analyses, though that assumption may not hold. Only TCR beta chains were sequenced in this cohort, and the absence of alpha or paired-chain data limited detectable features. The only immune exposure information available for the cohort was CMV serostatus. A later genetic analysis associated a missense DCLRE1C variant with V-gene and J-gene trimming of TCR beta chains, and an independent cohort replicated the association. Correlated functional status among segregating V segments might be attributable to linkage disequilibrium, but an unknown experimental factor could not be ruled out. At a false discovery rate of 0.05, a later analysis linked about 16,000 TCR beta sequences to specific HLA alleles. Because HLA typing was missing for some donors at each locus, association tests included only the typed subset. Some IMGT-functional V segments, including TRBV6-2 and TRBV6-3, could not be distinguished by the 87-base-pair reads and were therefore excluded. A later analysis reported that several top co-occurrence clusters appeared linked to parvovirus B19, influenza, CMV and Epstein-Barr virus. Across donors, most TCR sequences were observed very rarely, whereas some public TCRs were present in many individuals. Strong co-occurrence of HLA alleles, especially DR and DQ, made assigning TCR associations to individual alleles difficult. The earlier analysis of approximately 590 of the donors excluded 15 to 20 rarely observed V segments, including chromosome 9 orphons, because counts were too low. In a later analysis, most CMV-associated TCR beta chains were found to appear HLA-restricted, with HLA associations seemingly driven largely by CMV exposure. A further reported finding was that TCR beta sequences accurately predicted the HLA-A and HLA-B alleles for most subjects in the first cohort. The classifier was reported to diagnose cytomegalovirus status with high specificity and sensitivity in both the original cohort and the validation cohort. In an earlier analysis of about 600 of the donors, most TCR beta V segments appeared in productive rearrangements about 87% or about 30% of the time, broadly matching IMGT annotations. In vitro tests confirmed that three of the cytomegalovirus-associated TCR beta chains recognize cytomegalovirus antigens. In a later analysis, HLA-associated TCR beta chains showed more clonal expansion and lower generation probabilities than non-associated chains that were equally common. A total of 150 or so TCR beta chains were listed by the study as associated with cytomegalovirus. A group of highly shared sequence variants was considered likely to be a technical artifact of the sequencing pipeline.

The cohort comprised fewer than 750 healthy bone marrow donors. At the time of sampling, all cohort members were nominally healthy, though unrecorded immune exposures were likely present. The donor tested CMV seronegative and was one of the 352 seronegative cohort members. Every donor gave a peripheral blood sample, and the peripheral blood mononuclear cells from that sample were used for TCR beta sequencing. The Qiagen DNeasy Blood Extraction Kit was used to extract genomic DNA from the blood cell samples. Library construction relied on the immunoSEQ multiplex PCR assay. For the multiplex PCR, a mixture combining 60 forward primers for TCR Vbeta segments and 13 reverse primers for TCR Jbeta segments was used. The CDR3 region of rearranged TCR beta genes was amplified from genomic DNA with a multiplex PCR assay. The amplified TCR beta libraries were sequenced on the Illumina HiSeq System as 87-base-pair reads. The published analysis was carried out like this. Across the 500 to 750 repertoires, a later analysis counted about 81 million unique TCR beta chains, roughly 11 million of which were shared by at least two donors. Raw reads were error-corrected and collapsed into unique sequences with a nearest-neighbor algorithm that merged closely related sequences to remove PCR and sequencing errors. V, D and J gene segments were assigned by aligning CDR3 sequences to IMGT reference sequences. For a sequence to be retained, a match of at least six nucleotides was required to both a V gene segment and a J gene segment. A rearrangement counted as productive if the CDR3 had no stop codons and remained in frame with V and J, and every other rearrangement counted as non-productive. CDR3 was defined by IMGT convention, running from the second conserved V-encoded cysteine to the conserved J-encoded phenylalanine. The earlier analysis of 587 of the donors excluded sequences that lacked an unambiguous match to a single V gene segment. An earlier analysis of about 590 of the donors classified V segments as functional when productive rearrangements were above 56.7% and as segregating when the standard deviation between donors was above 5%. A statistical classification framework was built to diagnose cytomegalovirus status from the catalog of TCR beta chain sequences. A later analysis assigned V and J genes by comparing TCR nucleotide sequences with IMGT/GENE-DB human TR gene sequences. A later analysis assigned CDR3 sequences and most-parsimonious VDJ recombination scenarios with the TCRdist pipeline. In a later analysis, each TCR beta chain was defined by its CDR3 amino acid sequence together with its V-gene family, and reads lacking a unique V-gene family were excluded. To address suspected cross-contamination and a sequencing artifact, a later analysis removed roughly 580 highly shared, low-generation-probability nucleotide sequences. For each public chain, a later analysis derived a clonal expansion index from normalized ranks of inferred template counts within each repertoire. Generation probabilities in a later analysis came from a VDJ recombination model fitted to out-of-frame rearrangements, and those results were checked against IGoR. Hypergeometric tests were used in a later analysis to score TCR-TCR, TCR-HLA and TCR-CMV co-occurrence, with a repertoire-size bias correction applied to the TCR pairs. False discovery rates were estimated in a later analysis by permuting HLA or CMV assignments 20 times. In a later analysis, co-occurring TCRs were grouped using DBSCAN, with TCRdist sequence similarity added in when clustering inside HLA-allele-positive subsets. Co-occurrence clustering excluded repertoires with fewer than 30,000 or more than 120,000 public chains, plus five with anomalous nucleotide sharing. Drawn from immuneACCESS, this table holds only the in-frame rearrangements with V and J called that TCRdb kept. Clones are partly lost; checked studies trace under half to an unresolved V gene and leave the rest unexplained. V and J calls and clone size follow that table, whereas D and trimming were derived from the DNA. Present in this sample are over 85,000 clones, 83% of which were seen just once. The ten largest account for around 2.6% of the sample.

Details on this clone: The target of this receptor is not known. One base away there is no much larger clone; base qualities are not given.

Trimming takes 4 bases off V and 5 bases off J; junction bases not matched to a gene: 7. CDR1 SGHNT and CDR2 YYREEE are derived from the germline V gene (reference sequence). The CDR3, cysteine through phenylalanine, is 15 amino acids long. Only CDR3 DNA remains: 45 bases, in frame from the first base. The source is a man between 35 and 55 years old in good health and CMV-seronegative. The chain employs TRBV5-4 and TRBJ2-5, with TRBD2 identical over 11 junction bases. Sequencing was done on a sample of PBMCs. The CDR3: CASSPALAGAETQYF. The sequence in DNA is TGTGCCAGCAGCCCAGCACTAGCGGGAGCCGAGACCCAGTACTTC.